This TCR beta chain was observed in a study of T cells in Graves' hyperthyroidism and ophthalmopathy (dated by TCRdb to the late 2010s). Background for the entire study: TCR V-J signatures able to tell the groups apart were searched for in a discovery cohort of 90 to 100 patients, of whom fewer than 45 had Graves' ophthalmopathy and 57 had stable Graves' hyperthyroidism. Prospective prediction of ophthalmopathy was tested in an independent validation cohort of fewer than 20 hyperthyroidism patients and 17 patients who later progressed to ophthalmopathy. TCR Vbeta CDR3 sequencing of roughly 140 peripheral blood samples (under 45 ophthalmopathy, 70 to 85 hyperthyroidism and roughly 17 progressor patients) is reported in the paper. The 100 or so discovery patients were randomly split 7:3 into training and test sets. The study also compared thyroid tissue and blood T-cell repertoires from about six Graves' hyperthyroidism patients. After sampling, hyperthyroidism patients received methimazole starting at 30 mg daily, and ophthalmopathy patients received high-dose intravenous methylprednisolone. Paper-wide results and their limitations: In validation, progression to ophthalmopathy was predicted by the model with about 70% sensitivity and 72% to 85% specificity, a median of approximately 6.5 months before onset. Sample size was not statistically predetermined, and investigators were not blinded to group allocation. A 13 V-J signature model separated ophthalmopathy from stable hyperthyroidism, with approximately 87% sensitivity and 81% to 83% specificity in cross-validation and 80%/75% in testing. Most expanded thyroid clonotypes (frequency above 0.001) were also detected in blood, a finding suggesting that blood repertoires may reflect thyroid immune responses.

Stable Graves' hyperthyroidism was defined as the absence of progression to ophthalmopathy over 18 months of follow-up. Hyperthyroidism patients were aged 18 to 65 years and newly diagnosed, with disease duration of less than 2 months. Any patient with an uncontrolled infection, another autoimmune disease, pregnancy or lactation was excluded. Diagnoses relied on clinical symptoms, serum thyroxine and TRAb, thyroid ultrasound and orbital computed tomography. Trizol reagent was used to extract total RNA, and RNA quality was then checked on an Agilent 2100 Bioanalyzer. This clonotype was seen ten or more times. Its antigen is still unknown. No qualities accompany the bases; no much larger clone lies one base away. The CDR3 spans 12 residues, from the cysteine through the phenylalanine. CDR3 DNA is the only sequence kept; it has 36 bases, read in frame from the first base. The V end loses 6 bases and the J end loses 3 bases, and a stretch of 9 bases separates them. From the germline V gene, CDR1 is MNHEY and CDR2 is SVGEGT.

Amplification of TCR beta CDR3 regions was carried out from RNA transcripts. The TCR CDR3 was subjected to a first round of RT-PCR using the HTBI primer set and the Qiagen OneStep RT-PCR kit. A second multiplex PCR round built the libraries, followed by size selection and purification. Libraries were sequenced paired-end with 100 bp reads on an Illumina HiSeq2000. As for how the authors treated the data: SOAPnuke was used to process the raw data, throwing out any read that contained adapters or uncalled bases, had a mean Phred below 15, or lacked an exact constant-primer or identifier match. COPE v1.2.5 was used to merge high-quality paired reads, and clonotypes were defined as unique nucleotide sequences. MiTCR v1.1 was used to align clonotypes to the IMGT TRBV, TRBD and TRBJ reference segments. Only V-J combinations with frequency above 0.0001, covering approximately 99% of repertoires, were analysed. A TCS score was defined as the ratio between F50 (clonal expansion) and ExV (chaos), using BLOSUM62-based TCRdist between CDR3 peptides within each V-J. Welch's t-statistics and random forest reduced around 550 V-J features to roughly 13, which were used in a naive Bayes classifier (R e1071). The Morisita-Horn index was used to measure how similar the thyroid and blood repertoires were. The public reads were run again by TCRdb, first through fastp at Q25 and then through MiXCR, and only productive beta chains were kept. A single entry per CDR3 protein holds the most common genes and DNA from its merged rows. The V and J calls were determined by TCRdb, not by the authors. For this sample the table gives around 580,000 distinct CDR3 sequences, of which 40% to 55% were detected only once. In total, the top ten clones hold around 7.7% of the sample.

The source of this sequence is a woman aged 18-29 years with Graves' hyperthyroidism. Recombination connected TRBV6-2 or TRBV6-3 to TRBJ2-7, with the D gene not clear enough to name. Source material: peripheral blood or thyroid tissue (not recorded which). The CDR3 region reads CASSRHRYEQYF. The nucleotide sequence reads as follows: TGTGCCAGCAGCCGACACCGCTACGAGCAGTACTTC.